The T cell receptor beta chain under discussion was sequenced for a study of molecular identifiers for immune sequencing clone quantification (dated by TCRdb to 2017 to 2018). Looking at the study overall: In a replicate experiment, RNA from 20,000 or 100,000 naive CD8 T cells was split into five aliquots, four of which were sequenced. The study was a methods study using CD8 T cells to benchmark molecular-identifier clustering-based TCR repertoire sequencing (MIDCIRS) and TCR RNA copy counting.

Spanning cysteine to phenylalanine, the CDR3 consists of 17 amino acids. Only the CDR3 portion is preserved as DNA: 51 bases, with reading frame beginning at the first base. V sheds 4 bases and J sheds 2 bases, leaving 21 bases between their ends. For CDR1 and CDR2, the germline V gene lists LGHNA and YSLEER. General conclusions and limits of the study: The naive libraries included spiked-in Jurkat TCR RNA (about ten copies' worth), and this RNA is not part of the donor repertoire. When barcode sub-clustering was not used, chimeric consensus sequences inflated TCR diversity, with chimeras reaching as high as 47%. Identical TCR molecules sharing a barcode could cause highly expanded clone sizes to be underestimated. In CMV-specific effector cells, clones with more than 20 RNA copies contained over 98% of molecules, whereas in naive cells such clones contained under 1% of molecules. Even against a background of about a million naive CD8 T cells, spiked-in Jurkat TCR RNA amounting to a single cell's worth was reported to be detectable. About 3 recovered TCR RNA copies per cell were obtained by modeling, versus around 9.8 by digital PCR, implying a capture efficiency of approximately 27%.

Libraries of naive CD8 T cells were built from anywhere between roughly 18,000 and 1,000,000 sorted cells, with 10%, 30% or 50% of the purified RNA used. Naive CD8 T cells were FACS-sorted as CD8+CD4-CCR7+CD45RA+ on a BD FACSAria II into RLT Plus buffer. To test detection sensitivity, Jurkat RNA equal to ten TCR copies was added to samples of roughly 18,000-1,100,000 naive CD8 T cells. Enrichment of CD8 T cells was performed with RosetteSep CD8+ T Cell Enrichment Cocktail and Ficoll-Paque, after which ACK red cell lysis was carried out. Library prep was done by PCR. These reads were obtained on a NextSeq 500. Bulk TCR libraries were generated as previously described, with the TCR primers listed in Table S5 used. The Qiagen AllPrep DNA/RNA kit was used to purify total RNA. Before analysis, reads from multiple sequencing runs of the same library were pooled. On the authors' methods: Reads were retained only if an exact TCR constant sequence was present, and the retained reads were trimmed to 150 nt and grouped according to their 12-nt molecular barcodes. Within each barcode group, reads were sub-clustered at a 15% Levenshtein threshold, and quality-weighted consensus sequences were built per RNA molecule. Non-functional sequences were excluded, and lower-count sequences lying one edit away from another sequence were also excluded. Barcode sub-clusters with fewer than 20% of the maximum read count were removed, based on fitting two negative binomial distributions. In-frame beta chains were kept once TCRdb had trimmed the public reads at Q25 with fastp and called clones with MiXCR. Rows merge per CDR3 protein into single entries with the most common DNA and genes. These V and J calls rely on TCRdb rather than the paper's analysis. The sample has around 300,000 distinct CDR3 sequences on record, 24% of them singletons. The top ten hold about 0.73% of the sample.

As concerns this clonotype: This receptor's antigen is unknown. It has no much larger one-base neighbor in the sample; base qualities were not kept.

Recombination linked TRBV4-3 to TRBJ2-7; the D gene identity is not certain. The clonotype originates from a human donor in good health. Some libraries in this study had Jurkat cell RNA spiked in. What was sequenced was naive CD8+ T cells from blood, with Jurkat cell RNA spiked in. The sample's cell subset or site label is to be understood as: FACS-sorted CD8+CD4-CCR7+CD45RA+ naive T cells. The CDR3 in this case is CASSRDPVRDYPYEQYF. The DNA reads TGCGCCAGCAGCCGCGACCCAGTTAGGGATTACCCCTACGAGCAGTACTTC.